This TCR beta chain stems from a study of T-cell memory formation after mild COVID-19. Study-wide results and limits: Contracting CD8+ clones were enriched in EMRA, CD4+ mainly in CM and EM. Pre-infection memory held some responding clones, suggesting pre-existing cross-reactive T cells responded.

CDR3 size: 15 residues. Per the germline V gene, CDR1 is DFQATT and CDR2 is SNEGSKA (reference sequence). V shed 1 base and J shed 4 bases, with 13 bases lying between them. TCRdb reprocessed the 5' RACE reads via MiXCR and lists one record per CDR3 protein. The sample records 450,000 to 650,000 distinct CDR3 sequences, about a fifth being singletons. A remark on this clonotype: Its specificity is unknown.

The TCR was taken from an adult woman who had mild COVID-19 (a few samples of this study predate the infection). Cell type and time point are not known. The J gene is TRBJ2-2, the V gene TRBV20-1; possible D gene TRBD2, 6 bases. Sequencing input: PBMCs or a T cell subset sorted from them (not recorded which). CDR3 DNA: TGCAGTGCTAGAGTCGCGGGGTCTGGCACCGGGGAGCTGTTTTTT. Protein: CSARVAGSGTGELFF.